One and the same sample provided the 25 T cell receptor beta chains below, sequenced in a study of cytomegalovirus exposure and HLA in healthy donors. The PCR ran on 60 Vbeta and 13 Jbeta primers. This table comes from immunoSEQ multiplex PCR, and its TCRdb copy is limited to in-frame clones, with some not included. The sample has roughly 100,000 clones, over 70% seen once. The sample was PBMCs. The origin of the receptors is a male donor in good health and CMV-seronegative.

This sequence joins TRBV23-1 and TRBJ2-7, with D possibly being TRBD1 (5 bases). TRBV23-1 is an ORF for which the function is uncertain. The CDR3 runs 16 residues. Trimming left V 4 bases short and J 5 bases short, with 21 bases between. The CDR3 DNA reads TGCGCCAGCAGTCGTCAATTTAAAAGTGGGGCCCACGAGCAGTACTTC. It is translated as CASSRQFKSGAHEQYF.

The gene calls are TRBV11-3 and TRBJ2-1, with a weak D call TRBD2 (5 bases). Germline loops: CDR1 SGHNT, CDR2 YENEEA. The CDR3 extends over 15 amino acids. V dropped 5 bases and J dropped 4 bases, with 15 bases sitting between them. CDR3 bases: TGTGCCAGCAGCCCCCGCAGCGGAGTGTACAATGAGCAGTTCTTC. It codes for CASSPRSGVYNEQFF. Full variable domain (rest looked up from reference TRBV11-3 and TRBJ2-1): EAGVVQSPRYKIIEKKQPVAFWCNPISGHNTLYWYLQNLGQGPELLIRYENEEAVDDSQLPKDRFSAERLKGVDSTLKIQPAELGDSAVYLCASSPRSGVYNEQFFGPGTRLTVL.

The chain joins TRBV10-3 to TRBJ1-2; possibly TRBD1 for D (5 bases). The germline V gene has CDR1 ENHRY and CDR2 SYGVKD. The CDR3 length is 15 residues. Between the trimmed V and J ends, which lost 6 bases and 4 bases, there was a span of 18 bases. The CDR3 protein is CAISDLGRQSYGYTF. Written as DNA, the CDR3 is TGTGCCATCAGCGACCTCGGGAGACAGTCCTATGGCTACACCTTC.

The chain employs TRBV7-2 and TRBJ2-7; 8 bases are shared with TRBD1. Germline loops: CDR1 SGHTA, CDR2 FQGNSA. The CDR3 length is 14 residues. V gave up 5 bases and J gave up 5 bases; unmatched junction bases: 8. The CDR3 loop reads CASSHRTGNDEQYF. CDR3 coding DNA: TGTGCCAGCAGCCACCGGACAGGGAACGACGAGCAGTACTTC. Full variable domain (outside the CDR3, taken from reference TRBV7-2 and TRBJ2-7): GAGVSQSPSNKVTEKGKDVELRCDPISGHTALYWYRQSLGQGLEFLIYFQGNSAPDKSGLPSDRFSAERTGGSVSTLTIQRTQQEDSAVYLCASSHRTGNDEQYFGPGTRLTVT.

In this sample, this clone turned up once. V and J are TRBV5-4 and TRBJ2-7; D may be TRBD2 (5 bases). This CDR3 is 14 amino acids long. Deletions cut 1 base from V and 3 bases from J, with 11 bases between. The germline gives CDR1 SGHNT, CDR2 YYREEE (reference sequence). CDR3 DNA: TGTGCCAGCAGCTTGAGCGGAAACTACTACGAGCAGTACTTC. This translates into CASSLSGNYYEQYF.

The gene calls are TRBV6-4 and TRBJ2-1; 9 bases line up with TRBD2. CDR1 and CDR2 (germline): MRHNA, SNTAGT. The CDR3 totals 17 residues. The V segment lost 3 bases and the J segment 8 bases; nucleotides outside the gene matches: 14. The CDR3 loop reads CASSEAGTSIGSDEQFF. CDR3 nucleotide sequence: TGTGCCAGCAGTGAAGCTGGGACTAGCATCGGGTCTGATGAGCAGTTCTTC.

The chain employs TRBV7-3 and TRBJ2-3, with TRBD2 matching 12 bases. CDR1 and CDR2 from the germline V gene are SGHTA and FQGTGA. Trimming at V came to 5 bases and at J to 4 bases, leaving 13 bases not matched to a gene. The CDR3 loop spans 18 amino acids. CDR3 in DNA: TGTGCCAGCAGCGGCGGGCTAGCGGGAGGGGTTGACGCAGATACGCAGTATTTT. It codes for CASSGGLAGGVDADTQYF.

Points on this clone: The germline gene is not matched at one end of the junction; a read error may be the cause. The V call is TRBV9, the J call TRBJ2-1; TRBD1 matches at 8 bases. Per germline, CDR1 SGDLS and CDR2 YYNGEE. This CDR3 region has 15 residues. CDR3 loop: CASSVGQGNYNEQFF. CDR3 DNA: TGTGCCAGCAGTGTAGGACAGGGTAATTACAATGAGCAGTTCTTC.

This chain joins TRBV6-6 and TRBJ1-1, with 8 bases matching TRBD1. This CDR3 is built from 15 residues. The trim removed 4 bases at V and 2 bases at J, leaving 6 bases unmatched. Germline loops: CDR1 MNHNY, CDR2 SVGAGI (reference sequence). CDR3 nucleotide sequence: TGTGCCAGCAGTTCCACTGACAGGGGTAACACTGAAGCTTTCTTT. It specifies CASSSTDRGNTEAFF.

This clone came up once. V usage is TRBV5-1 and J usage is TRBJ2-3, with D unresolved. This CDR3 is 15 amino acids long. Trimming cost V 0 bases and J 3 bases, with 11 bases left between them. Germline values: CDR1 SGHRS, CDR2 YFSETQ. CDR3: CASSLAPSGTDTQYF. The CDR3 DNA sequence: TGCGCCAGCAGCTTGGCCCCATCAGGTACAGATACGCAGTATTTT.

CDR3 in amino acids: CASRGASGIFIEQFF. CDR3 DNA: TGTGCCAGCAGAGGGGCTAGCGGGATCTTTATTGAGCAGTTCTTC. The V call is TRBV7-2, the J call TRBJ2-1, with 9 bases matching TRBD2. The V segment lost 6 bases and the J segment 9 bases; nucleotides outside the gene matches: 12. This CDR3 has 15 amino acids. Germline CDR1 reads SGHTA; CDR2 reads FQGNSA.

The chain employs TRBV7-2 and TRBJ2-4; possibly TRBD1 for D (5 bases). Per germline, CDR1 SGHTA and CDR2 FQGNSA. The CDR3 is made up of 15 amino acids. Deletions cut 5 bases from V and 2 bases from J, with 13 bases between. DNA of the CDR3: TGTGCCAGCAGCCCTAGGGCAGGGTCCAAAAACATTCAGTACTTC. This encodes CASSPRAGSKNIQYF.

A word on this clone: A far larger clone is a single base away, which makes a read error likely. Distinct nucleotide sequences in the sample also encode this CDR3. The chain recombines TRBV5-1 with TRBJ2-3; 7 bases match TRBD1. Germline CDR1 SGHRS, CDR2 YFSETQ. This CDR3 contains 16 residues. The junction had 7 bases not matched to a gene; V was cut back by 3 bases and J by 0 bases. CDR3 residues: CASSSGTATSTDTQYF. The CDR3 bases are TGCGCCAGCAGCTCCGGGACAGCCACTAGCACAGATACGCAGTATTTT.

DNA for the CDR3: TGTGCCAGCAGCGTACGACAGGGGGTCGGAGAAAAACTGTTTTTT. It encodes CASSVRQGVGEKLFF. V is TRBV9 and J is TRBJ1-4; 9 bases fit TRBD1. V gave up 1 base and J gave up 8 bases; unmatched junction bases: 6. The CDR3 contains 15 residues. Germline V gives CDR1 SGDLS, CDR2 YYNGEE.

Turning to this clone: One junction end disagrees with the germline gene, perhaps due to a read error. The rearrangement links TRBV5-6 to TRBJ2-5, with a weak D call TRBD2 (5 bases). The germline V gene encodes CDR1 SGHDT and CDR2 YYEEEE. CDR3 size: 12 residues. The CDR3 DNA reads TGTGCCAGCAGGTTGGGAGCACAGACCCAGTACTTC. Its translation: CASRLGAQTQYF.

This chain's CDR3 is CASSVQLAGGHNEQFF. The CDR3 DNA follows: TGTGCCAGCAGCGTTCAACTAGCGGGAGGGCACAATGAGCAGTTCTTC. The chain recombines TRBV9 with TRBJ2-1; TRBD2 matches 13 bases. This CDR3 is 16 amino acids long. The V segment lost 2 bases and the J segment 5 bases; nucleotides outside the gene matches: 4. Germline loops: CDR1 SGDLS, CDR2 YYNGEE.

The chain is built from TRBV5-6 and TRBJ2-7; D is unclear. Trimming took 2 bases from V and 3 from J, leaving 9 bases between them. Germline CDR1 is SGHDT and CDR2 is YYEEEE. The CDR3 is 13 amino acids. As DNA, the CDR3 is TGTGCCAGCAGCTTTGGCGGCATCTACGAGCAGTACTTC. Its translation is CASSFGGIYEQYF.

The chain has TRBV4-2 and TRBJ1-2; D gene uncertain. The V and J ends lost 1 base and 7 bases respectively, with 10 bases between them. Germline CDR1 and CDR2: LGHNA and YNFKEQ. The CDR3 extends over 13 amino acids. CDR3 sequence (DNA): TGTGCCAGCAGCCAAGGCGAGACTCGTGGCTACACCTTC. It specifies CASSQGETRGYTF.

A single count supports this clone. The J gene is TRBJ2-7, the V gene TRBV13; 8 bases are a match to TRBD2. V lost 2 bases and J lost 3; bases outside the gene matches: 3. CDR3 size: 14 residues. Germline V gene sequence: CDR1 PRHDT, CDR2 FYEKMQ (reference sequence). The CDR3 bases are TGTGCCAGCAGCTTAAGCAGCGGGGGCTACGAGCAGTACTTC. Translated: CASSLSSGGYEQYF.

This clone showed up just a few times. The chain couples TRBV11-3 to TRBJ2-7; 7 positions match TRBD2. Germline V gives CDR1 SGHNT, CDR2 YENEEA. The CDR3 runs to 16 residues. J gave up 5 bases and V 3 bases, and 13 bases lay outside the gene matches. For the CDR3, the DNA is TGTGCCAGCAGCTTGGGAAGCGGGAAGGTCCCCAACGAGCAGTACTTC. It translates to CASSLGSGKVPNEQYF.

The V and J genes are TRBV15 and TRBJ1-3, with TRBD1 matching 7 bases. With 4 bases clipped from V and 4 bases from J, the junction kept 4 bases outside the gene matches. The CDR3 totals 14 residues. Germline V gene lookup returns CDR1 LNHNV and CDR2 YYDKDF (reference sequence). The CDR3 is CATSTPGQGNTIYF. DNA for the CDR3: TGTGCCACCAGCACTCCGGGACAGGGAAACACCATATATTTT.

The rearrangement joins TRBV13 to TRBJ2-2; 7 positions match TRBD2. With 5 bases clipped from V and 5 bases from J, the junction kept 17 bases outside the gene matches. CDR1 and CDR2 (germline): PRHDT, FYEKMQ (reference sequence). This CDR3 is 18 amino acids long. The CDR3 loop is CASSPLSVAGVWTGELFF. CDR3 nucleotide sequence: TGTGCCAGCAGCCCCCTGTCGGTTGCGGGAGTATGGACCGGGGAGCTGTTTTTT. The variable domain in full, with the rest retrieved from reference TRBV13 and TRBJ2-2, is AAGVIQSPRHLIKEKRETATLKCYPIPRHDTVYWYQQGPGQDPQFLISFYEKMQSDKGSIPDRFSAQQFSDYHSELNMSSLELGDSALYFCASSPLSVAGVWTGELFFGEGSRLTVL.

This chain links TRBV28 with TRBJ2-3, with TRBD2 as a possible D gene (6 bases). This CDR3 is 15 amino acids long. Germline V gives CDR1 MDHEN, CDR2 SYDVKM. Trimming cost V 4 bases and J 3 bases, with 14 bases left between them. CDR3 sequence: CASSSRGKATDTQYF. The CDR3 nucleotides are TGTGCCAGCAGTTCACGGGGGAAAGCGACAGATACGCAGTATTTT. Complete variable domain (other parts from reference TRBV28 and TRBJ2-3): DVKVTQSSRYLVKRTGEKVFLECVQDMDHENMFWYRQDPGLGLRLIYFSYDVKMKEKGDIPEGYSVSREKKERFSLILESASTNQTSMYLCASSSRGKATDTQYFGPGTRLTVL.

V usage is TRBV29-1 and J usage is TRBJ2-6; 11 bases map to TRBD1. The CDR3 is 19 amino acids. CDR1 SQVTM and CDR2 ANQGSEA come from the germline V gene. The V and J ends lost 4 bases and 0 bases, in that order; junction bases with no gene match: 11. CDR3 in DNA: TGCAGCGTTGGGGCGGTTGGGGGACAGGGGGTCTCTGGGGCCAACGTCCTGACTTTC. Residues: CSVGAVGGQGVSGANVLTF.

This sequence joins TRBV7-6 and TRBJ2-7; possibly TRBD2 for D (5 bases). The germline V and J ends were trimmed by 5 bases and 3 bases, with 17 bases remaining between them. The V gene's germline CDR1 is SGHVS and CDR2 FNYEAQ. The CDR3 is made up of 15 amino acids. CDR3 in amino acids: CASSVALASYYEQYF. Written as DNA, the CDR3 is TGTGCCAGCAGCGTGGCCCTAGCTTCCTACTACGAGCAGTACTTC.